This T cell receptor (beta chain) comes out of a study of T cell changes during pregnancy in multiple sclerosis. Sequencing used immunoSEQ multiplex PCR; TCRdb keeps in-frame clones, though not all of them. The repertoire holds more than 30,000 clones, with approximately 86% as singletons. The CDR3 consists of 17 residues. Trimming took off 1 base at V and 0 bases at J, with 13 bases between the two ends. Germline V gene lookup returns CDR1 SGHTA and CDR2 FQGNSA. This chain links TRBV7-2 with TRBJ2-1; D is unclear. Sequences were derived from CD8+ T cells from peripheral blood mononuclear cells, sampled in the first trimester of pregnancy. This clonotype was sampled from a female donor with multiple sclerosis, enrolled in a pregnancy study. CDR3 residues: CASSLDSRVSSYNEQFF. The CDR3 DNA reads as TGTGCCAGCAGCTTAGATAGTCGGGTCTCCTCCTACAATGAGCAGTTCTTC.